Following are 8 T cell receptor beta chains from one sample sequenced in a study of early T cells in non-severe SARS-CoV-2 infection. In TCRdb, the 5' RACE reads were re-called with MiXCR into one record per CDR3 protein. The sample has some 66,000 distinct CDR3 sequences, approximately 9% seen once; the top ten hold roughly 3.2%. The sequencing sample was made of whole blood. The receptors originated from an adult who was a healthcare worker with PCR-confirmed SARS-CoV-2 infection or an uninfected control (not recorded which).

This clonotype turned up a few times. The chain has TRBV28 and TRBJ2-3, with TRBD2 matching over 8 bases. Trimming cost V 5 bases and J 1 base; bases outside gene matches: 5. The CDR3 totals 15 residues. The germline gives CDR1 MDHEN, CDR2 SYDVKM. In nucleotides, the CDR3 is TGTGCCAGCAGTACGGGAGGGCCTGGCACAGATACGCAGTATTTT. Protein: CASSTGGPGTDTQYF. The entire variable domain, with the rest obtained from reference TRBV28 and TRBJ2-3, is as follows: DVKVTQSSRYLVKRTGEKVFLECVQDMDHENMFWYRQDPGLGLRLIYFSYDVKMKEKGDIPEGYSVSREKKERFSLILESASTNQTSMYLCASSTGGPGTDTQYFGPGTRLTVL.

The CDR3 loop is CSEQKKETQYF. The CDR3 DNA sequence: TGCAGTGAACAGAAAAAAGAGACCCAGTACTTC. This rearrangement joins TRBV20-1 to TRBJ2-5; D is unclear. Per germline, CDR1 DFQATT and CDR2 SNEGSKA (reference sequence). This CDR3 region has 11 residues. Between the trimmed V and J ends, which lost 7 bases and 3 bases, there was a span of 9 bases.

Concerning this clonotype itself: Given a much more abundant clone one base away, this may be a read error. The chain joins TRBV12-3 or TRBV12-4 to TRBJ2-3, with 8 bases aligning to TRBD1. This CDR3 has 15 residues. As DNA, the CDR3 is TGTGCCAACAGTTTAGGACAGGGAGGCGCAGATACGCAGTATTTT. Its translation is CANSLGQGGADTQYF.

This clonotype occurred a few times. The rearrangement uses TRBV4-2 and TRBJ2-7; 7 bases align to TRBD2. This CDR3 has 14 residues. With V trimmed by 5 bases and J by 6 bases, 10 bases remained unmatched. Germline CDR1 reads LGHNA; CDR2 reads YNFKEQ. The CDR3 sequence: CASSSSGGEGEQYF. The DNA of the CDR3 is TGTGCCAGCAGCTCATCGGGAGGAGAGGGCGAGCAGTACTTC.

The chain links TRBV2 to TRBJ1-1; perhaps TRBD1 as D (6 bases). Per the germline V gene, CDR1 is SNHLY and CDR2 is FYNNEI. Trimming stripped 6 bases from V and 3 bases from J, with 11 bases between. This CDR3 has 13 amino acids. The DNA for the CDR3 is TGTGCCAGCAGGGGGGGCGGGTACACTGAAGCTTTCTTT. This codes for CASRGGGYTEAFF.

The CDR3 sequence is CASRAATGGSPLHF. The CDR3 nucleotides are TGTGCCAGCAGGGCCGCGACAGGGGGTTCACCCCTCCACTTT. The chain uses TRBV6-5 and TRBJ1-6, with TRBD1 identical over 9 bases. Germline V gene data show CDR1 as MNHEY and CDR2 as SVGAGI. This CDR3 spans 14 amino acids. V lost 6 bases to trimming and J lost 9 bases; unmatched junction nucleotides: 6.

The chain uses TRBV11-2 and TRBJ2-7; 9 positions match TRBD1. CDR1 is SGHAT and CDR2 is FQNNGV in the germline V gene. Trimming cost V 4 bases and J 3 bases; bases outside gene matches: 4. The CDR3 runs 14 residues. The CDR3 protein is CASSSTGQGYEQYF. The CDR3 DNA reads TGTGCCAGCAGCTCCACGGGACAGGGCTACGAGCAGTACTTC.

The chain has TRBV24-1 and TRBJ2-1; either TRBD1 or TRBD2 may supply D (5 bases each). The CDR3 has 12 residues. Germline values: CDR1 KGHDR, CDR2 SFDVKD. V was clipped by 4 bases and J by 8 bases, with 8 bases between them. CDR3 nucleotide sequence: TGTGCCACCAGTGAGGGGGTCTATGAGCAGTTCTTC. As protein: CATSEGVYEQFF.